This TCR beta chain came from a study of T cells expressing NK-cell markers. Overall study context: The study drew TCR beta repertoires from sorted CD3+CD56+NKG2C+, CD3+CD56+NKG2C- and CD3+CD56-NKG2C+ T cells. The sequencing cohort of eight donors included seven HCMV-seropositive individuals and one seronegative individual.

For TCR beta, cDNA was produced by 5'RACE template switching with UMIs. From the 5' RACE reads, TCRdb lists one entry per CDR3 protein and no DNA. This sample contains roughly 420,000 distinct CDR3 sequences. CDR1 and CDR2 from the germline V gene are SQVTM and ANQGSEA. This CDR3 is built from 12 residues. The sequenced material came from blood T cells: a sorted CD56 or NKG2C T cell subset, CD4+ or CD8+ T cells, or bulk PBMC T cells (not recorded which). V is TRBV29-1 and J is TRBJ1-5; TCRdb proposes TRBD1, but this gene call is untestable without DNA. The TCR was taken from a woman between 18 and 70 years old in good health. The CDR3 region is CSVLEGPGPQHF.